Listed below are T cell receptor beta chains from one sample, sequenced in a study of CD8 T cells in ankylosing spondylitis. A single record per CDR3 protein comes from TCRdb applying MiXCR to the 5' RACE reads. The sample contains 670,000 or so distinct CDR3 sequences, around a fifth of which appear only once. Sample: blood, either unsorted or a sorted T cell fraction (not recorded which). Receptor source: a male donor with ankylosing spondylitis. Each CDR3 is given with its conserved first and last residue. D genes are given only for firm matches. Rows may omit the clone size; those that give it use once, few, many or a size class.

j_call,clone_size,d_call,v_call,cdr3_nt,cdr3_aa
TRBJ2-5,-,TRBD1,TRBV29-1,TGCAGCGTTTCCCCACAGGGGGGAGAGACCCAGTACTTC,CSVSPQGGETQYF
TRBJ2-3,few,-,TRBV7-8,TGTGCCAGCAGCTTACTAGCCCACAGCACAGATACGCAGTATTTT,CASSLLAHSTDTQYF
TRBJ2-1,few,-,TRBV10-3,TGTGCCATCAGTGATCGGGAGAGCTCCTACAATGAGCAGTTCTTC,CAISDRESSYNEQFF
TRBJ1-2,-,-,TRBV4-1,TGCGCCAGCAGCCAACAGGACGGACCGTATGGCTACACCTTC,CASSQQDGPYGYTF
TRBJ2-3,-,-,TRBV5-1,TGCGCCAGCAGCTTGGGTCGGGGGTACGGCACAGATACGCAGTATTTT,CASSLGRGYGTDTQYF
TRBJ2-3,few,-,TRBV29-1,TGCAGCGTGGGCGGGGGCCTCAGAAGAGATACGCAGTATTTT,CSVGGGLRRDTQYF
TRBJ2-2,-,TRBD2,TRBV20-1,TGCAGTGCTAGTAGCGTGCGGGAGGGTCCCACCGGGGAGCTGTTTTTT,CSASSVREGPTGELFF
TRBJ1-4,-,-,TRBV20-1,TGCAGTGCCAACATAGACAGTGTGTATGAAAAACTGTTTTTT,CSANIDSVYEKLFF
TRBJ2-7,-,TRBD1,TRBV6-1,TGTGCCAGCAGCCCGGACAGGTTCACGGGGATCTCCTACGAGCAGTACTTC,CASSPDRFTGISYEQYF
TRBJ1-1,few,-,TRBV20-1,TGCAGTGCTATAAGCGGGAACACTGAAGCTTTCTTT,CSAISGNTEAFF
TRBJ2-4,-,TRBD2,TRBV29-1,TGCAGCGTTGAGAGAGCGGGAGAAAGGGAAAACATTCAGTACTTC,CSVERAGERENIQYF
TRBJ2-1,-,-,TRBV7-3,TGTGCCAGCAGCTCCTACCGGAGCAATGAGCAGTTCTTC,CASSSYRSNEQFF
TRBJ1-3,few,-,TRBV5-1,TGCGCCAGCAGCGACGGACAGCCGTCCTCATCTGGAAACACCATATATTTT,CASSDGQPSSSGNTIYF